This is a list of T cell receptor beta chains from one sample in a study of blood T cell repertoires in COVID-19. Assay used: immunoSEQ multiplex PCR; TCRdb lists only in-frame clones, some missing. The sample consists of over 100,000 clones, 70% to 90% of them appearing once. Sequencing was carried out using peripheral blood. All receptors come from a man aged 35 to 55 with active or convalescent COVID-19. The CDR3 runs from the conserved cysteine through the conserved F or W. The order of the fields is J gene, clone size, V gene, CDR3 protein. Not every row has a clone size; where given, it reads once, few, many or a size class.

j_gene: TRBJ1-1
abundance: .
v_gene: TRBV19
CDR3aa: CASSFPPKQGASQGYTEAFF

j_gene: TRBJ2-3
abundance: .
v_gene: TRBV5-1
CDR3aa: CASLNPRWADTQYF

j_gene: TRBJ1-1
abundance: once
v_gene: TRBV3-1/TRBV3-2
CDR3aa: CASSQENRVGTEAFF

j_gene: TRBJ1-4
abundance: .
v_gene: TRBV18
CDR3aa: CASSPLAGNEKLFF

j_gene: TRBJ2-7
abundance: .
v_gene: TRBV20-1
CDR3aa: CSAREVLEYF

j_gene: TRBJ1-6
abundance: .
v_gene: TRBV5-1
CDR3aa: CASSLEGRAVGNSPLHF

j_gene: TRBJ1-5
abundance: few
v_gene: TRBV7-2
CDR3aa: CASSLAAGQRPQHF

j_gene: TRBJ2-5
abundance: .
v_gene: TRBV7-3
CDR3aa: CASSLTRQETQYF

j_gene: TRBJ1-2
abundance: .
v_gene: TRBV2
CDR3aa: CASQRLRQGDSAGYTF

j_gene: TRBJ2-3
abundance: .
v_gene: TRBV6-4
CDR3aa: CASILATDTQYF

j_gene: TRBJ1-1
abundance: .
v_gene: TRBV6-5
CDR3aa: CASSVETSMNTEAFF

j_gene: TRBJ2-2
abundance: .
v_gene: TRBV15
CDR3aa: CATSMDRANTGELFF

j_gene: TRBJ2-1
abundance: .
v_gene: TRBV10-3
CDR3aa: CATHPGLALGGNEQFF

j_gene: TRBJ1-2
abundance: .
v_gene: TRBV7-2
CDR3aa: CASSSSVGGGNYGYTF

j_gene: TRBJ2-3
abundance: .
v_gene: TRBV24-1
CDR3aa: CATSPDRDTDTQYF

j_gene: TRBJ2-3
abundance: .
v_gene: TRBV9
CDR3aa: CASSVSSSLTDTQYF

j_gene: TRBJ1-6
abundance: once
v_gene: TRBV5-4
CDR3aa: CASSPTGQGNSPLHF

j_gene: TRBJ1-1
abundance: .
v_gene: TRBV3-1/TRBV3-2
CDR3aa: CASSQVAGKLNTEAFF

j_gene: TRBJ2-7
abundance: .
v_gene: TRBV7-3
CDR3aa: CASSLGDNYEQYF

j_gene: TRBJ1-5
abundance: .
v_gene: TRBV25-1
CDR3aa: CASSFQGQPQHF

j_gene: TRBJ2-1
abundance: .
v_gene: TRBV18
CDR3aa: CASSPGDSGNEQFF

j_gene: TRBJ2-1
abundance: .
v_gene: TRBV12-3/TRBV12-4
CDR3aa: CASSPSSGGQFF

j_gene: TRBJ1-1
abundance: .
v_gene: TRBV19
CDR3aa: CASSIARDTEAFF

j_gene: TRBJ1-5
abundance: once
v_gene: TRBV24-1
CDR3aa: CATSDLWTRIRQPQHF

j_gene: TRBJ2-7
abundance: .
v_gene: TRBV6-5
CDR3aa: CASKRVQGVYEQYF

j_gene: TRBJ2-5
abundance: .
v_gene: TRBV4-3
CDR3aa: CASSQGLTPGAQYF

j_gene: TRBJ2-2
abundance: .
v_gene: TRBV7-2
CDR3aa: CASSARTGLASSTGELFF

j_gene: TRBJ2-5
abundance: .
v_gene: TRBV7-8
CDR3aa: CASSPKGRGETQYF

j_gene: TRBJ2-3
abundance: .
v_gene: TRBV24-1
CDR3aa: CATSDPSGGHADTQYF

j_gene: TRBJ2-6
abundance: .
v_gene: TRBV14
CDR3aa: CASSPGDRISGANVLTF

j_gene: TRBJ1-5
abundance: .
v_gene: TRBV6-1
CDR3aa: CASSEGTDYQPQHF

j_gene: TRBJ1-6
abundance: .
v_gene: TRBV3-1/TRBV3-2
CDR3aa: CASSQVLTTGVNNSPLHF

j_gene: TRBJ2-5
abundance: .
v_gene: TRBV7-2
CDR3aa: CASSLYPPPTGYGETQYF

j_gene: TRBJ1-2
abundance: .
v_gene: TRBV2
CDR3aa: CASSLAGGAYGYTF

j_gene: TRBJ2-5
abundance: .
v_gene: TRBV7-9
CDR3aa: CASSFDTGGAGETQYF

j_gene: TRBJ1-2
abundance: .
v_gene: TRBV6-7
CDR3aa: CASLGTGYGYTF

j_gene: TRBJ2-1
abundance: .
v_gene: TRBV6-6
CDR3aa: CASSRRDGSSPSPYNEQFF

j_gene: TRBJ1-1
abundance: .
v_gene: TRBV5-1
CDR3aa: CASSQQGPLMNTEAFF

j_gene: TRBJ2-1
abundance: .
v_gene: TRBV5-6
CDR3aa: CASSLGTNNYNEQFF

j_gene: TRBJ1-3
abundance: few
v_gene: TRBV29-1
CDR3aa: CSGREAGNTIYF

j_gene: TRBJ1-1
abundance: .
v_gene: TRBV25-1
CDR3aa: CASSGRQGAPGTEAFF

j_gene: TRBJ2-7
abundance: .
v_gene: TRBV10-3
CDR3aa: CAIRPDRGPYEQYF

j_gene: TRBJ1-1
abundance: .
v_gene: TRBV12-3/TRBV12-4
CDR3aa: CASSGPGTEAFF

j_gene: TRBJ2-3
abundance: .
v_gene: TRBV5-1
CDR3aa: CASSLMGQGWTDTQYF